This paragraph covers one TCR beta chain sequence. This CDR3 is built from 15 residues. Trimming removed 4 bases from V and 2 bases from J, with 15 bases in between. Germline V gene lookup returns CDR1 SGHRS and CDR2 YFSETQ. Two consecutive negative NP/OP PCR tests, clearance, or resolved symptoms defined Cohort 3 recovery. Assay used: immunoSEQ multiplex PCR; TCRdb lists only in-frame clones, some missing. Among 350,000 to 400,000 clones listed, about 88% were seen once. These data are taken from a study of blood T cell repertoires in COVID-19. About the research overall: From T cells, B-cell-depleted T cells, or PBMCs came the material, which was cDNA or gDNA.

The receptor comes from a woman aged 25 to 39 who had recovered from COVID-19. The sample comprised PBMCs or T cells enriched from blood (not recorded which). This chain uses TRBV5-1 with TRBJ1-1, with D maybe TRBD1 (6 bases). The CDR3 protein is CASSLPPGQNTEAFF. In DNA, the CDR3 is TGCGCCAGCAGCCTCCCCCCGGGACAAAACACTGAAGCTTTCTTT.